This T cell receptor beta chain stems from a study of T cell responses to AZD1222 COVID-19 vaccine. Some clones are missing from TCRdb's copy, which holds only in-frame ones; the method was immunoSEQ multiplex PCR. The repertoire holds around 160,000 clones, with approximately 90% as singletons. The CDR3 spans 13 residues. The V end was cut by 2 bases, the J end by 4 bases, with 8 bases between. Germline lookup yields CDR1 MNHNS and CDR2 SASEGT. The sequences come from peripheral blood, collected on day 0 of MenACWY control vaccination. This TCR derives from an adult in good health. The chain employs TRBV6-1 and TRBJ1-1; D not certain. This chain's CDR3 is CASSENLGTEAFF. DNA of the CDR3: TGTGCCAGCAGTGAAAACTTGGGCACTGAAGCTTTCTTT.